A selection of T cell receptor beta chains follows, all from one sample in a study of a mutant IDH1 vaccine in newly diagnosed glioma. Produced via immunoSEQ multiplex PCR; TCRdb's table is partial and in-frame only. The data hold 77,000 or so clones, with 81% observed a single time. Antigen specificity for these receptors is unknown. The material sequenced was PBMCs, taken from a glioma patient whose treatment included an IDH1 peptide vaccine. These receptor sequences come from a man aged 40-49 years with glioma. The CDR3 runs from the conserved cysteine through the conserved F or W. A D gene is named only where the DNA matches it firmly. The listing skips clone size in some rows; elsewhere it reads once, few, many or a size class.

j_call v_call d_call clone_size cdr3_nt cdr3_aa
TRBJ1-2 TRBV4-3 . . TGCGCCAGCAGCCAAAGCCGAGGGGAGTACTATGGCTACACCTTC CASSQSRGEYYGYTF
TRBJ2-1 TRBV19 . . TGTGCCAGTGGATACGGCGCGGACAATGAGCAGTTCTTC CASGYGADNEQFF
TRBJ1-1 TRBV25-1 . . TGTGCCACCCGAAGACACGGCGAAATATCTGAAGCTTTCTTT CATRRHGEISEAFF
TRBJ1-1 TRBV7-9 . . TGTGCCAGCAGCTTAGGCAGCGTTAACACTGAAGCTTTCTTT CASSLGSVNTEAFF
TRBJ1-5 TRBV4-1 . . TGCGCCAGCAGCCAAGATAGAGTCCCGGGGGTGAACCAGCCCCAGCATTTT CASSQDRVPGVNQPQHF
TRBJ2-2 TRBV27 TRBD1 . TGTGCCAGCAGGGGGGGACAGGCCACCGGGGAGCTGTTTTTT CASRGGQATGELFF
TRBJ1-2 TRBV28 . . TGTGCCAGCAGTTTACTTGCAGAATTCTATGGCTACACCTTC CASSLLAEFYGYTF
TRBJ2-2 TRBV6-1 . . TGTGCCAGCAGTGAGGTGGGGGGCACCACCGGGGAGCTGTTTTTT CASSEVGGTTGELFF
TRBJ2-7 TRBV19 TRBD1 . TGTGCCAGTAGTCTGGGGGACAGGGGGCCCTACGAGCAGTACTTC CASSLGDRGPYEQYF
TRBJ2-7 TRBV11-2 . . TGTGCCAGCAGCCCTAGTTCGGGGAAGGGAAGCGAGCAGTACTTC CASSPSSGKGSEQYF
TRBJ1-1 TRBV15 . . TGTGCCACCAGCAGAGATCCGGGGCCTGAAGCTTTCTTT CATSRDPGPEAFF
TRBJ2-2 TRBV4-3 . . TGCGCCAGCAGCCAAGAGCTAACCGGGGAGCTGTTTTTT CASSQELTGELFF
TRBJ2-3 TRBV19 TRBD2 . TGTGCCAGTAGTATAGGTGCGGGAGTGGGCACAGATACGCAGTATTTT CASSIGAGVGTDTQYF
TRBJ2-7 TRBV18 TRBD1 once TGTGCCAGCTCACCCCGGGACAGGGGATACGAGCAGTACTTC CASSPRDRGYEQYF
TRBJ2-7 TRBV18 . once TGTGCCAGCTCACCAGACCAGGCCTACGAGCAGTACTTC CASSPDQAYEQYF
TRBJ2-3 TRBV5-4 . . TGTGCCAGCAGCTTGGCAGGAGTTCAAACAGATACGCAGTATTTT CASSLAGVQTDTQYF
TRBJ2-5 TRBV15 TRBD2 . TGTGCCACCAGCAGAGTTGGGACTAGCGGGCGATTGGAAGAGACCCAGTACTTC CATSRVGTSGRLEETQYF
TRBJ2-1 TRBV19 . . TGTGCCACCCGGACTGCGGATGAGCAGTTCTTC CATRTADEQFF
TRBJ2-7 TRBV18 TRBD1 . TGTGCCAGCTCACCGGACAGGGGACCAGACGAGCAGTACTTC CASSPDRGPDEQYF
TRBJ2-7 TRBV19 TRBD1 . TGTGCCAGTAGTACCGGTGGGACAGGACGGGACGAGCAGTACTTC CASSTGGTGRDEQYF
TRBJ2-7 TRBV5-4 TRBD2 . TGTGCCAGCAGCTTGGGGGAGGGCAGTCTCCTCAATATGTGGGACTACGAGCAGTACTTC CASSLGEGSLLNMWDYEQYF
TRBJ2-3 TRBV2 . . TGTGCCAGCAGTGAACCGACGCTGGGAAGGTTCACAGATACGCAGTATTTT CASSEPTLGRFTDTQYF
TRBJ2-7 TRBV11-3 TRBD1 . TGTGCCAGCAGCTTAGATGGGTACAGGGGGCTTCTCTACGAGCAGTACTTC CASSLDGYRGLLYEQYF
TRBJ2-3 TRBV2 . . TGTGCCAGCAGTCGGAAAGACGTCGCAGATACGCAGTATTTT CASSRKDVADTQYF
TRBJ2-5 TRBV23-1 . . TGCGCCAGCAGTCAATCGAGGCAGGCCGAATGGGAGACCCAGTACTTC CASSQSRQAEWETQYF
TRBJ1-2 TRBV4-1 TRBD1 . TGCGCCAGCAGCCAAGATGGACAGGGGGCTTGGTATGGCTACACCTTC CASSQDGQGAWYGYTF
TRBJ2-5 TRBV6-1 . once TGTGCCAGCAGACGGACCCAAGAGACCCAGTACTTC CASRRTQETQYF
TRBJ1-2 TRBV19 . . TGTGCCAGTAGTATAGATCCGGATCTCTATGGCTACACCTTC CASSIDPDLYGYTF
TRBJ1-4 TRBV5-4 . . TGTGCCAGCAGCAGCCGGGAGGTGGAGGGAAAACTGTTTTTT CASSSREVEGKLFF
TRBJ2-7 TRBV27 . . TGTGCCAGCAGTTTATGGAGGGGCGACGAGCAGTACTTC CASSLWRGDEQYF
TRBJ2-1 TRBV19 . once TGTGCCAGTACTGAAGACAGGAGCTCCTACAATGAGCAGTTCTTC CASTEDRSSYNEQFF
TRBJ2-7 TRBV2 . . TGTGCCAGCGTAATACAGGCTACCTCCTACGAGCAGTACTTC CASVIQATSYEQYF
TRBJ2-7 TRBV7-3 TRBD2 once TGTGCCAGCAGCTTAAAAGCCCCTAGCGGGAGAGGGGACGAGCAGTACTTC CASSLKAPSGRGDEQYF
TRBJ2-7 TRBV5-1 TRBD1 once TGCGCCAGCAGCAAGGACAGGGTCGGGAACGAGCAGTACTTC CASSKDRVGNEQYF
TRBJ1-1 TRBV7-3 . . TGTGCCAGCGCTATTACTAGGAACACTGAAGCTTTCTTT CASAITRNTEAFF
TRBJ2-7 TRBV6-1 . . TGTGCCAGCAGTTCAGGGGTCGTCTACGAGCAGTACTTC CASSSGVVYEQYF
TRBJ2-2 TRBV6-5 . . TGTGCCAGCAGTCCCAGGGGGAACACCGGGGAGCTGTTTTTT CASSPRGNTGELFF
TRBJ2-7 TRBV10-3 TRBD2 . TGTGCCATCACCCCGACTAGCGGGTATGCGCAGTACTTC CAITPTSGYAQYF
TRBJ1-3 TRBV7-2 . . TGTGCCAGCAGCCCCAGGGTTGGAGCTGGAAACACCATATATTTT CASSPRVGAGNTIYF
TRBJ2-1 TRBV2 . . TGTGCCAGCAGTTCTATGATGGGGCGTGAGCGGCTCTTC CASSSMMGRERLF
TRBJ2-3 TRBV11-2 . . TGTGCCAGCAGCCTCCGTGGGGGGACCTACGAGTATTTT CASSLRGGTYEYF
TRBJ1-4 TRBV5-1 . . TGCGCCAGCAGCTTGCTTCAGTTAAATGAAAAACTGTTTTTT CASSLLQLNEKLFF
TRBJ2-1 TRBV19 . few TGTGCCAGTTCGACCGGACAGTTTTTCGATGAGCAGTTCTTC CASSTGQFFDEQFF